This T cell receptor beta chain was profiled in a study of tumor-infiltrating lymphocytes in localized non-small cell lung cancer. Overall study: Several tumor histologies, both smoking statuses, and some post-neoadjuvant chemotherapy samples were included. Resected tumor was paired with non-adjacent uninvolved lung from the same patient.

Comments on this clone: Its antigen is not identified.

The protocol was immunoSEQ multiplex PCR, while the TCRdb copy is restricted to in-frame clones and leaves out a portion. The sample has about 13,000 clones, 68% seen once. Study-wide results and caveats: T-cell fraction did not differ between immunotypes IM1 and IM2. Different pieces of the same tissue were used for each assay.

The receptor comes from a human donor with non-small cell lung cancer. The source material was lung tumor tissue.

This chain's CDR3 is CAISEQGSQPQHF. The CDR3 DNA follows: TGTGCCATCAGTGAACAGGGAAGTCAGCCCCAGCATTTT. The J gene is TRBJ1-5, the V gene TRBV10-3, with a tentative D call TRBD1 (6 bases). Trimming took off 3 bases at V and 6 bases at J, with 9 bases between the two ends. Looked up from germline, CDR1 is ENHRY and CDR2 is SYGVKD. The CDR3 runs to 13 residues.